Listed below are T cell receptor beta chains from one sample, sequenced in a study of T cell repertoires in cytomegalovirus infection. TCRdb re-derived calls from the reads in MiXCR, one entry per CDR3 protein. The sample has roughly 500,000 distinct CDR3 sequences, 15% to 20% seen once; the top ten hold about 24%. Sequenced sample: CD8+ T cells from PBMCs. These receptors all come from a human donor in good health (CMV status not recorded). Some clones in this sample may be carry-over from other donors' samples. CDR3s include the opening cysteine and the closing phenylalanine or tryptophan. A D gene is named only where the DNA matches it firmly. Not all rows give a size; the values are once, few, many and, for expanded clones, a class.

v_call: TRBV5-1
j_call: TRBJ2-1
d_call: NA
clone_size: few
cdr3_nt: TGCGCCAGCAATCAAGGGGGAAAGAATGAGCAGTTCTTC
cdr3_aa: CASNQGGKNEQFF

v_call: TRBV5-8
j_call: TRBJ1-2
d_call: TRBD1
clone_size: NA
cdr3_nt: TGTGCCAGCAGCACCGACAGGGGGGCCTTCTATGGCTACACCTTC
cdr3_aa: CASSTDRGAFYGYTF

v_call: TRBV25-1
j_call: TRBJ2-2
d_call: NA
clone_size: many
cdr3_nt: TGTGCCAGCAGTGAATATGCCCCACTTACCGGGGAGCTGTTTTTT
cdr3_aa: CASSEYAPLTGELFF

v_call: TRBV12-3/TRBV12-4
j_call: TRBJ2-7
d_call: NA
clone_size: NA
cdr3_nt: TGTGCCAGCAGTACTAGGGGTTGCGAGCAGTACTTC
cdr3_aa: CASSTRGCEQYF

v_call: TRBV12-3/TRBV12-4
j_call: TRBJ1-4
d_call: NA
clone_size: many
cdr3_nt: TGTGCCAGCAGTTTAGCCGCCAGGGAGCGGAATGAAAAACTGTTTTTT
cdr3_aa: CASSLAARERNEKLFF

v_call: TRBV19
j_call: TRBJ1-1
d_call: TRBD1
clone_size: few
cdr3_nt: TGTGCCAGTAGTATAGCAGGGGGTACGACTGAAGCTTTCTTT
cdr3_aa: CASSIAGGTTEAFF

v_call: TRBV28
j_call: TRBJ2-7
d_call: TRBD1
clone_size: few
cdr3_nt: TGTGCCAGCAGCTTGTCGACAGGGTACCGGGGCTCCTACGAGCAGTACTTC
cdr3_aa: CASSLSTGYRGSYEQYF

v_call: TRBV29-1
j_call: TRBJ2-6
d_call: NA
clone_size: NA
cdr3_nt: TGCAGCGTTGACAGGGAGGCCGGGGCCAACGTCCTGACTTTC
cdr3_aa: CSVDREAGANVLTF

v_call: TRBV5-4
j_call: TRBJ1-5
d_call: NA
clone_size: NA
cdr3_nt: TGTGCCAGCCACAAGGCCGGGGGGAATCAGCCCCAGCATTTT
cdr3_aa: CASHKAGGNQPQHF

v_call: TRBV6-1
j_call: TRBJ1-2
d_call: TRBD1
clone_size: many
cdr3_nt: TGTGCCAGCAGTGAAGGTCCGGGACAGGGCTATGGCTACACCTTC
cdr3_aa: CASSEGPGQGYGYTF

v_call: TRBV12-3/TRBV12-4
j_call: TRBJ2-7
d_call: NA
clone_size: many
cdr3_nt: TGTGCCAGCAGTTTCGGGGTACAGCCGAACTACGAGCAGTACTTC
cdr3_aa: CASSFGVQPNYEQYF

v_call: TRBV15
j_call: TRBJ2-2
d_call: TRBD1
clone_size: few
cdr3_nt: TGTGCCACCAGCAGCCCCGGGACAGGGGCCTCGAGGGCCGGGGAGCTGTTTTTT
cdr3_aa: CATSSPGTGASRAGELFF

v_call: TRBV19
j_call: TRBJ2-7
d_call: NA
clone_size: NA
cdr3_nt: TGTGCCAGTAGTATAGGTGGCACCGCCTACGAGCAGTACTTC
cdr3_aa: CASSIGGTAYEQYF

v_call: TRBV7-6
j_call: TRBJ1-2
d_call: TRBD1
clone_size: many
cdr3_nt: TGTGCCAGCAGCTTAGAAGGGGGCAAGAACTATGGCTACACCTTC
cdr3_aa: CASSLEGGKNYGYTF

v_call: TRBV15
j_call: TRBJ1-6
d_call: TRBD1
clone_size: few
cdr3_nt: TGTGCCACCAGCGTCGACAGGGGTCCACCCCTCCACTTT
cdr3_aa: CATSVDRGPPLHF

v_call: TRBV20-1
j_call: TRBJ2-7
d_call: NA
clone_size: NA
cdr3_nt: TGCAGTGCTAGAGATGGCGTGACCACCTCCTACGAGCAGTACTTC
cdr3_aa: CSARDGVTTSYEQYF

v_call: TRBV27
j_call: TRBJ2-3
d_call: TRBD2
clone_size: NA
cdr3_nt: TGTGCCAGCAGTAAGTCTAGCGGGGGCACAGATACGCAGTATTTT
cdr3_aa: CASSKSSGGTDTQYF

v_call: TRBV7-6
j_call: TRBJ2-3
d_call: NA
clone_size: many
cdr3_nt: TGTGCCAGCAGCGATAGCACAGATACGCAGTATTTT
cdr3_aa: CASSDSTDTQYF

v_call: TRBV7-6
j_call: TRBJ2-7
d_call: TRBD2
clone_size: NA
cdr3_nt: TGTGCCAGCAGCTTAGGTATACTAGCGGGATGGCAGGACTTC
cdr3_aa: CASSLGILAGWQDF

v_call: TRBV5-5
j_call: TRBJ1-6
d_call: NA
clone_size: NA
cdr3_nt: TGTGCCAGCAGCTTGGGGTCTTCCAATTCACCCCTCCACTTT
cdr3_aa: CASSLGSSNSPLHF

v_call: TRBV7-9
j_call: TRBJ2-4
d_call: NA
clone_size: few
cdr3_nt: TGTGCCAGCAGCGGGGGGAGCGGCCTGGACATTCAGTACTTC
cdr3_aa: CASSGGSGLDIQYF

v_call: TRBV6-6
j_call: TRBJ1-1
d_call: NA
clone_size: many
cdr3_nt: TGTGCCAGCAGTGGCCCGGCAGGGTGGGACACTGAAGCTTTCTTT
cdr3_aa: CASSGPAGWDTEAFF

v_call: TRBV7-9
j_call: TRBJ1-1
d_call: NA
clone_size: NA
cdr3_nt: TGTGCCAGCAGCCCCCGATGGAACACTGAAGCTTTCTTT
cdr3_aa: CASSPRWNTEAFF

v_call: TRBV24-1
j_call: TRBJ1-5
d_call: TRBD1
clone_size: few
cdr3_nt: TGTGCCACCAGTGACCTTATACCAGGACAGGGGTACGAACAGCCCCAGCATTTT
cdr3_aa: CATSDLIPGQGYEQPQHF

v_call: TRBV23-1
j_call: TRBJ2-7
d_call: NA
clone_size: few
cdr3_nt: TGCGCCAGCAGTCATCAACCTGACCCCGTGGGTTCCTACGAGCAGTACTTC
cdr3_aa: CASSHQPDPVGSYEQYF

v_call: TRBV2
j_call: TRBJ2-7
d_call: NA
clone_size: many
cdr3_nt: TGTGCCAGCAGGGGTGGTTCCGCCCATCGGGGCGAGCAGTACTTC
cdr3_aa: CASRGGSAHRGEQYF

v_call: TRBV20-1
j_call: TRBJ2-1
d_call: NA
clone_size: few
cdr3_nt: TGCAGTGCCAGGATTACAGAAACTCCCTACAATGAGCAGTTCTTC
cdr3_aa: CSARITETPYNEQFF

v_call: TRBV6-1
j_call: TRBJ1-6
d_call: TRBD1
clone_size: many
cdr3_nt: TGTGCCAGCACCAACCGGGACAGCTATAATTCACCCCTCCACTTT
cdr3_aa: CASTNRDSYNSPLHF

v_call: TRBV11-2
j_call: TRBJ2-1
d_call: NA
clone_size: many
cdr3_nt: TGTGCCAGCAGCTTGGGGCAGCACAATGAGCAGTTCTTC
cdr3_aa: CASSLGQHNEQFF

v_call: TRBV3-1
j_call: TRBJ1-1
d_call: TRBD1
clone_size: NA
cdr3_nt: TGTGCCAGCAGCCAAGGTAAGGGGGCGAAGAGGTTCACTGAAGCTTTCTTT
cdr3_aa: CASSQGKGAKRFTEAFF

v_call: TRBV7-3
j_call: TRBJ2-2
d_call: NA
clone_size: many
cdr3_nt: TGTGCCAGCAGCCCCGTATACGGGGAGCTGTTTTTT
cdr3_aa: CASSPVYGELFF

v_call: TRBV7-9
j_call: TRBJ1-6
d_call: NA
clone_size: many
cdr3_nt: TGTGCCAGCAGCTCTAGACCCGACGGGAATTCACCCCTCCACTTT
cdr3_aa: CASSSRPDGNSPLHF

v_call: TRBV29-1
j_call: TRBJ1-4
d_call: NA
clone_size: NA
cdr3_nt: TGCAGCGTTGGGCTTAGGGAAAAACTGTTTTTT
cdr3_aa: CSVGLREKLFF

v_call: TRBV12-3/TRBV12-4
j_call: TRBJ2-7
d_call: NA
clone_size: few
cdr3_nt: TGTGCCAGCAGCCTAAACAGGGCCCACGAGCAGTACTTC
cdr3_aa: CASSLNRAHEQYF

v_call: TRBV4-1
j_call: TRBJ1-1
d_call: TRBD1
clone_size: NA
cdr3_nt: TGCGCCAGCAGCCAACCGGACAGGGTATCGAACACTGAAGCTTTCTTT
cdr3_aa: CASSQPDRVSNTEAFF

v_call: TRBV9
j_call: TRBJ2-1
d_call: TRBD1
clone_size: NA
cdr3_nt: TGTGCCAGCAGCGTAGGGCGTGAAGACAGGGGTTCCTACAATGAGCAGTTCTTC
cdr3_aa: CASSVGREDRGSYNEQFF

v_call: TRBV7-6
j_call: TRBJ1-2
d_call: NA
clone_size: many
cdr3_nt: TGTGCCAGCAGCTTATCGTATCGGGGGCCCTTTGATGGCTACACCTTC
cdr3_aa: CASSLSYRGPFDGYTF

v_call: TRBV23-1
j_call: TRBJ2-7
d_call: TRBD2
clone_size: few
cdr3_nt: TGCGCCAGCAGTCCCCCGGGGGGGGGCGCGAAAAACTCCTACGAGCAGTACTTC
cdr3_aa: CASSPPGGGAKNSYEQYF

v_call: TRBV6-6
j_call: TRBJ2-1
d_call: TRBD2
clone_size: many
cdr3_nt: TGTGCCAGCAGTTTTGCGGGGGGAAATGAGCAGTTCTTC
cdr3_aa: CASSFAGGNEQFF

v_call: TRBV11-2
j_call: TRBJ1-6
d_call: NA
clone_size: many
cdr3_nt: TGTGCCAGCAGCTTACCAGCGGTTGGTAATTCACCCCTCCACTTT
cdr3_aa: CASSLPAVGNSPLHF

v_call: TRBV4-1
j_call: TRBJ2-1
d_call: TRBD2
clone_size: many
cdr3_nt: TGCGCCAGCAGCCAAGATTTTATGGGGGAGGGCCTGGGGGATGAGCAGTTCTTC
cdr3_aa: CASSQDFMGEGLGDEQFF

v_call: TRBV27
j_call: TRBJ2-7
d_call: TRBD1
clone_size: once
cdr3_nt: TGTGCCAGCAGTATCTCCGGGACAGGGTGGGGGGGGGGGGTCTACGAGCAGTACTTC
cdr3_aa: CASSISGTGWGGGVYEQYF

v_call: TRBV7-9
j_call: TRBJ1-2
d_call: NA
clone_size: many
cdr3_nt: TGTGCCAGCAGCCTAGACGGTGGGGGTAACTATGGCTACACCTTC
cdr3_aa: CASSLDGGGNYGYTF

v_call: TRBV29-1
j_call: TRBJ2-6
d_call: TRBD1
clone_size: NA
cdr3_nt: TGCAGCGTTCTAGACAGGGGGGACTCTGGGGCCAACGTCCTGACTTTC
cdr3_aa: CSVLDRGDSGANVLTF

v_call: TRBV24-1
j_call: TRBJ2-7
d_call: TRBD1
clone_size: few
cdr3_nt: TGTGCCACCAGTGACACCGGGACAGGGACCTACGAGCAGTACTTC
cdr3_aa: CATSDTGTGTYEQYF

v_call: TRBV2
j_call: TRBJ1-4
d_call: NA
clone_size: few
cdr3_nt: TGTGCCAGCACCGCCCTAGAAGCAACTAATGAAAAACTGTTTTTT
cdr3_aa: CASTALEATNEKLFF

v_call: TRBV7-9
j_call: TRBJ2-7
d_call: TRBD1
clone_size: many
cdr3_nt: TGTGCCAGCAGCTCGGCGACAGGGAGCTCCTACGAGCAGTACTTC
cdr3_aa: CASSSATGSSYEQYF

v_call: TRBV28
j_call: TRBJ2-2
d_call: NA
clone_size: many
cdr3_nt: TGTGCCAGCATTGGTAACACCGGGGAGCTGTTTTTT
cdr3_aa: CASIGNTGELFF

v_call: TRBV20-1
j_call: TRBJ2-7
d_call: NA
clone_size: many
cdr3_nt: TGCAGTGCTAGAGATCTGAAGGGGGATTCCTACGAGCAGTACTTC
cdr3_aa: CSARDLKGDSYEQYF

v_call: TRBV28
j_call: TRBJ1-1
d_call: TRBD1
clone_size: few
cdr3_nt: TGTGCCAGCAGTTTGGGGGCCAGGGGGGTCGGCACTGAAGCTTTCTTT
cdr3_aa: CASSLGARGVGTEAFF

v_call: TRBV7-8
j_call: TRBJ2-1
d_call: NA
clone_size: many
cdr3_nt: TGTGCCAGCAGCTTATGGGCCGGGGACTCCTACAATGAGCAGTTCTTC
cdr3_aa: CASSLWAGDSYNEQFF

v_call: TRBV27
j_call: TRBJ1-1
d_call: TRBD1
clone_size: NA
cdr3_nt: TGTGCCAGCAGTTTACAGGGGGCGCGGTCCACTGAAGCTTTCTTT
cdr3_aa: CASSLQGARSTEAFF

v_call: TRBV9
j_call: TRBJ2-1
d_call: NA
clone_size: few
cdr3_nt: TGTGCCAGCAGCGACCATATAGGACCCAGGGGAAAAGAAAGTTCCTACAATGAGCAGTTCTTC
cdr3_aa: CASSDHIGPRGKESSYNEQFF

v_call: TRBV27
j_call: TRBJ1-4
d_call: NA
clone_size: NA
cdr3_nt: TGTGCCAGCAGCCACTACAAGTTTTGGACATGGCCGAATGAAAAACTGTTTTTT
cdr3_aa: CASSHYKFWTWPNEKLFF

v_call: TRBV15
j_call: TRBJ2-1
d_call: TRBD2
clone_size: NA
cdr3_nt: TGTGCCACCAGCAGCCAAACTAGCGGGGCTTACAATGAGCAGTTCTTC
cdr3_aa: CATSSQTSGAYNEQFF